The subject of this entry is one T cell receptor (beta chain). Its specificity is not known. Healthy bone marrow donors made up the donors. These data come from a study of cytomegalovirus exposure and HLA in healthy donors. Study-wide findings and caveats: Per a later analysis, about 15,000 TCR beta sequences showed association with HLA alleles at 0.05 false discovery rate. Indistinguishable V segments, including TRBV6-2 and TRBV6-3, were excluded.

The ends lost 6 bases at V and 4 bases at J; junction bases unmatched: 8. The CDR3 sequence is 15 residues long. Germline CDR1 and CDR2: LGHNT and FRNRAP. The PCR made use of 60 Vbeta and 13 Jbeta primers. Original handling: Counted up in a later analysis, unique TCR beta chains came to about 80 million, with roughly 11 million shared. TCRdb's copy holds only in-frame clones and misses some; the assay was immunoSEQ multiplex PCR. The DNA gave D and trimming, while V, J and clone size come from that table. Of under 150,000 clones listed, around 80% are singletons. The TCR was taken from a young man in good health and CMV-seropositive. The chain recombines TRBV12-5 with TRBJ2-1; 8 positions match TRBD1. Source material: PBMCs. The CDR3 loop reads CASGPGQGPYNEQFF. The CDR3 DNA is TGTGCTAGTGGCCCCGGACAGGGTCCTTACAATGAGCAGTTCTTC.